Sequencing of this TCR beta chain was carried out in a study of long-term antiretroviral therapy in people with HIV. V shed 4 bases and J 6 bases; nucleotides not matched to a gene: 5. CDR1 is SGHRS, CDR2 YFSETQ, per germline. CDR3 length: 15 residues. This clone has just one count. Its cognate antigen is unknown. The study, taken as a whole, reports: At every time point, clones expanded before ART dominated the repertoire. CDR3 lengths in HIV samples spanned a narrower range than controls.

The immunoSEQ assay was v3.0, run at survey level. The study targeted about 40,000-55,000 T-cell genomes per sample in sequencing. The table came from immunoSEQ multiplex PCR; TCRdb's copy has only in-frame clones and leaves some out. Counted here are about 17,000 clones, approximately 89% occurring once; the ten biggest clones make up approximately 13%. The sample in question was unsorted PBMCs, obtained 0.6 years after starting antiretroviral therapy. The genes are TRBV5-1 and TRBJ2-1; 12 bases match TRBD2. The TCR comes from a woman aged 40 to 55 with HIV. The DNA for the CDR3 is TGCGCCAGCAGCATCCGGACTAGCGGGGTCAATGAGCAGTTCTTC. Encoded protein: CASSIRTSGVNEQFF.